These 11 T cell receptor beta chains share one sample of origin, sequenced in a study of T cells after posttransplantation cyclophosphamide. Clones were sequenced by immunoSEQ multiplex PCR, and TCRdb holds only the in-frame ones, with some missing. The sample presents roughly 7,000 clones, none singletons. Busulfan-fludarabine conditioning, marrow transplant, and cyclophosphamide on days +3 and +4 were administered. The source material was PBMCs, sampled after allogeneic stem cell transplant with posttransplant cyclophosphamide. The receptors stem from a female patient aged 45-65 years who received an allogeneic stem cell transplant from an unrelated donor, was CMV-positive, and had acute GVHD only. Some T cells may be the graft donor's.

This clone was found many times. The genes are TRBV29-1 and TRBJ2-7; a possible D gene is TRBD2 (6 bases). CDR1 and CDR2 from the germline V gene are SQVTM and ANQGSEA. The CDR3 runs to 14 residues. V gave up 7 bases and J gave up 4 bases, with 20 bases separating them. The CDR3 nucleotides are TGCAGCGCCGGAGGGGCGGACCACCGGTACGAGCAGTACTTC. It translates to CSAGGADHRYEQYF.

This clone is medium-sized (0.01 to 0.1%) in the sample. V usage is TRBV4-2 and J usage is TRBJ1-1; D is undetermined. Between the trimmed V and J ends, which lost 0 bases and 11 bases, there was a span of 16 bases. The CDR3 contains 14 residues. From germline, CDR1 is LGHNA and CDR2 YNFKEQ. For the CDR3, the DNA is TGTGCCAGCAGCCAAGATCCGGGAAGGGATGAGGCTTTCTTT. As protein: CASSQDPGRDEAFF.

This clone was counted between two and nine times. V is TRBV5-1 and J is TRBJ2-5; 7 bases match TRBD1. TRBJ2-7 matches the DNA end more closely, so the J call is doubtful. From germline, CDR1 is SGHRS and CDR2 YFSETQ. The CDR3 totals 15 residues. This CDR3 is CASSLSGTEPYEQYF. As DNA, the CDR3 is TGCGCCAGCAGCTTGTCAGGGACAGAACCCTACGAGCAGTACTTC.

This clone has just a few counts. This chain connects TRBV2 to TRBJ1-5, with 8 bases matching TRBD1. The CDR3 is made up of 14 amino acids. The V gene end was trimmed by 6 bases and the J gene end by 5 bases; junction bases not matched to a gene: 6. The germline V gene encodes CDR1 SNHLY and CDR2 FYNNEI. The CDR3 DNA sequence: TGTGCCAGCAGGGGGACAGGAGAGCATCAGCCCCAGCATTTT. It specifies CASRGTGEHQPQHF.

The sample holds many counts of this clone. The chain couples TRBV5-4 to TRBJ2-5; 9 bases are shared with TRBD2. Germline loops: CDR1 SGHNT, CDR2 YYREEE (reference sequence). The CDR3 has 16 residues. The J segment lost 0 bases and the V segment lost 4 bases, leaving 7 bases of the junction unmatched. CDR3 DNA sequence: TGTGCCAGCAGCCCTACTAGCGGGCCGTACCAAGAGACCCAGTACTTC. The encoded protein is CASSPTSGPYQETQYF.

This clone has at least ten counts. The chain couples TRBV19 to TRBJ2-6, with TRBD1 matching over 9 bases. Germline V gene data show CDR1 as LNHDA and CDR2 as SQIVND (reference sequence). The CDR3 has 17 amino acids. V shed 6 bases and J 0 bases; nucleotides not matched to a gene: 6. The CDR3 coding sequence is TGTGCCAGTAGACGGGACAGGGCGCACTCTGGGGCCAACGTCCTGACTTTC. This sequence encodes CASRRDRAHSGANVLTF.

By share of the sample, this clone is medium-sized. The V call is TRBV6-1, the J call TRBJ2-1; D not resolved. Trimming took off 4 bases at V and 8 bases at J, with 18 bases between the two ends. Germline CDR1 and CDR2: MNHNS and SASEGT. This CDR3 is built from 15 residues. The CDR3 reads CASSVRDSSFYEQFF. The CDR3 region has the DNA TGTGCCAGCAGTGTGCGAGACTCATCTTTCTATGAGCAGTTCTTC.

The sample holds many counts of this clone. The genes are TRBV28 and TRBJ1-1, with 7 bases matching TRBD1. V lost 6 bases and J lost 6; bases outside the gene matches: 10. The germline V gene has CDR1 MDHEN and CDR2 SYDVKM. The CDR3 consists of 14 residues. The CDR3 nucleotides read TGTGCCAGCAGCTCCTACAGGGGTCGTTCTGAAGCTTTCTTT. Translation gives CASSSYRGRSEAFF.

This clone was counted ten times or more. The rearrangement links TRBV7-2 to TRBJ2-1; 9 nucleotides align to TRBD2. The V gene's germline CDR1 is SGHTA and CDR2 FQGNSA. The CDR3 is made up of 16 amino acids. The V gene end was trimmed by 1 base and the J gene end by 4 bases; junction bases not matched to a gene: 5. The CDR3 spells CASSLVVLAGYNEQFF. CDR3 nucleotide sequence: TGTGCCAGCAGCTTAGTTGTCCTAGCGGGGTACAATGAGCAGTTCTTC.

In this sample, this clone turned up many times. The chain links TRBV9 to TRBJ2-7, with 10 bases identical to TRBD1. Germline trimming cut 0 bases from V and 7 bases from J; bases unmatched to any gene: 7. This CDR3 region has 15 residues. From germline, CDR1 is SGDLS and CDR2 YYNGEE. The CDR3 loop reads CASSVAGQGLGEQYF. The CDR3, as DNA: TGTGCCAGCAGCGTAGCGGGACAGGGGTTGGGGGAGCAGTACTTC.

By its share, this clone is medium-sized. This CDR3 reads CASSLGLGNTGELFF. The CDR3 DNA reads TGCGCCAGCAGCTTGGGACTGGGGAACACCGGGGAGCTGTTTTTT. This sequence joins TRBV5-1 and TRBJ2-2; no clear D gene. The CDR3 covers 15 residues. V was trimmed by 0 bases and J by 1 base, leaving 7 bases between them. From germline, CDR1 is SGHRS and CDR2 YFSETQ. The full variable domain, completed using reference TRBV5-1 and TRBJ2-2, is KAGVTQTPRYLIKTRGQQVTLSCSPISGHRSVSWYQQTPGQGLQFLFEYFSETQRNKGNFPGRFSGRQFSNSRSEMNVSTLELGDSALYLCASSLGLGNTGELFFGEGSRLTVL.